This T cell receptor beta chain originates from a study of tumor-infiltrating lymphocytes in oesophageal squamous cell carcinoma. TCRdb reprocessed the PCR reads with MiXCR, giving one entry per CDR3 protein. The profile covers approximately 15,000 distinct CDR3 sequences, with 53% appearing a single time and around 20% taken by the ten largest. The germline V gene encodes CDR1 SNHLY and CDR2 FYNNEI. The CDR3 loop spans 13 amino acids. The specimen was esophageal tumor tissue. The sequence came from a male donor with esophageal squamous cell carcinoma. The chain joins TRBV2 to TRBJ2-1; perhaps TRBD2 as D (5 bases). The last part of the DNA fits TRBJ2-5 better; the J call may be wrong. The CDR3 spells CASSAGLGETQYF. In DNA form, the CDR3 reads TGTGCCAGCAGTGCTGGACTTGGAGAGACCCAGTACTTC.